The TCR beta chain under discussion was sequenced for a study of blood T cell repertoires in COVID-19. Per the original data handling: How many nucleated cells were present was estimated from reference gene primer amplification. Generated by immunoSEQ multiplex PCR, the TCRdb table keeps only in-frame clones and is missing some. Clonal size and the V and J genes are those of that table, whereas D and trimming came from the DNA. In the table there are around 270,000 clones, approximately 88% of which are singletons. The CDR3 sequence is 15 residues long. Deletions cut 5 bases from V and 8 bases from J, with 17 bases between. Germline V lookup: CDR1 SGHRS, CDR2 YFSETQ. Everyone who took part was roughly 18 to 89 years old, and they came from about 25 US areas. Exposed enrollees encountered a COVID-19 case at some point within 2 weeks before study entry.

The V and J genes are TRBV5-1 and TRBJ1-6, with D unresolved. The sample consisted of PBMCs or T cells enriched from blood (not recorded which). This TCR came from a woman in her thirties or forties who had been exposed to COVID-19. CDR3 nucleotides: TGCGCCAGCAGGCTGACCGCCGACTTACATTCACCCCTCCACTTT. It translates to CASRLTADLHSPLHF.